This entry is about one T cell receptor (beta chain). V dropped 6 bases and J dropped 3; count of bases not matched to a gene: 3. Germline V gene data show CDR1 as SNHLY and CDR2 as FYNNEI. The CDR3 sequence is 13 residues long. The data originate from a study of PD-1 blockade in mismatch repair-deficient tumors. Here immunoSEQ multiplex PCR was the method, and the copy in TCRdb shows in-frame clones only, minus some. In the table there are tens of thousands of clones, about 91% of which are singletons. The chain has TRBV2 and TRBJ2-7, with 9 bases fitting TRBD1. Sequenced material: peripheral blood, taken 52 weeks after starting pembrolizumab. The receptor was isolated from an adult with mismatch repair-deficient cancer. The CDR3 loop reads CASSWTGDYEQYF. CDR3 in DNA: TGTGCCAGCAGCTGGACAGGGGACTACGAGCAGTACTTC.